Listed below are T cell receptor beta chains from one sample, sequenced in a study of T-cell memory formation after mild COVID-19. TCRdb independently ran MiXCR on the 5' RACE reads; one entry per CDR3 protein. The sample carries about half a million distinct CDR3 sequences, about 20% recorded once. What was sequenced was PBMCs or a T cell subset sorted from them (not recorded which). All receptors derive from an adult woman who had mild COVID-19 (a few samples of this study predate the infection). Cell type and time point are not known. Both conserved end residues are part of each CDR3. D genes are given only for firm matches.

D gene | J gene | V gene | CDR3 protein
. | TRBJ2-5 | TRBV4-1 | CASSQDQAGETQYF
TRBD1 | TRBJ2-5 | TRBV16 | CASSFGQVKETQYF
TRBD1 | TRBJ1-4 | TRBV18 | CASSRTGGNEKLFF
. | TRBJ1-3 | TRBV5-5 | CASNPTGSSGNTIYF
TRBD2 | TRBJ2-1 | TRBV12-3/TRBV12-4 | CASSFLAGNNEQFF
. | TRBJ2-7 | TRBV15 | CATSRVPNEQYF
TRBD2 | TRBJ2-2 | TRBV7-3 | CASSSGLPNTGELFF
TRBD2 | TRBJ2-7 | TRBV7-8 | CASSLALAAREQYF
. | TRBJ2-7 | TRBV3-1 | CASSQGQKQYF
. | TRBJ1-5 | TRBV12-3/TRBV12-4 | CASTTGVNSNQPQHF
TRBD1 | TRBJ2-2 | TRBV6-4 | CASSDSHRGPGELFF